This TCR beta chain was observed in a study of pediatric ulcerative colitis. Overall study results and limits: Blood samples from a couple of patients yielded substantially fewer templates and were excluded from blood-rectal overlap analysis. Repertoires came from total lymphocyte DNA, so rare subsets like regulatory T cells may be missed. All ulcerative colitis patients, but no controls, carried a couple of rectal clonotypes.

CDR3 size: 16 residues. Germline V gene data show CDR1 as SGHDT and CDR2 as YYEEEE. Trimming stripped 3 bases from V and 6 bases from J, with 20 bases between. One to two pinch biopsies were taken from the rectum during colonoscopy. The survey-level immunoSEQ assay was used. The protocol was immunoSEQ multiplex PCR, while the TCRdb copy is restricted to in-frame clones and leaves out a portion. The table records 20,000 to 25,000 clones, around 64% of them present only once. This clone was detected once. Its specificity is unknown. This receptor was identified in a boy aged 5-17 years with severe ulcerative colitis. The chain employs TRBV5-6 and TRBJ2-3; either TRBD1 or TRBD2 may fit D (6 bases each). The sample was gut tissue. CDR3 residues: CASSSGAPRGPDTQYF. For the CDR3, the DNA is TGTGCCAGCAGCTCGGGGGCCCCCCGGGGGCCGGATACGCAGTATTTT. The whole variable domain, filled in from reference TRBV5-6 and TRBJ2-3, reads DAGVTQSPTHLIKTRGQQVTLRCSPKSGHDTVSWYQQALGQGPQFIFQYYEEEERQRGNFPDRFSGHQFPNYSSELNVNALLLGDSALYLCASSSGAPRGPDTQYFGPGTRLTVL.